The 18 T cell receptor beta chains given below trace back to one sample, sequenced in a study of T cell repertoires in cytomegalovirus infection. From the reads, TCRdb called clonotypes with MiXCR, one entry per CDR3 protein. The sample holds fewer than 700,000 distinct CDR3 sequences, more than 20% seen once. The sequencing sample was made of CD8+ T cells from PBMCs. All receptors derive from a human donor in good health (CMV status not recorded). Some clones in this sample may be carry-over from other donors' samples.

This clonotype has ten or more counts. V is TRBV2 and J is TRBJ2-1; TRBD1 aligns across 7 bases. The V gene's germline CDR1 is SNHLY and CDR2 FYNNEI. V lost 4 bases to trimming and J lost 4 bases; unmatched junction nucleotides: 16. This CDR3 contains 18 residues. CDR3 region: CASSVAGGLNSDYNEQFF. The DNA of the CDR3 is TGTGCCAGCAGTGTCGCAGGGGGATTGAATTCCGATTACAATGAGCAGTTCTTC.

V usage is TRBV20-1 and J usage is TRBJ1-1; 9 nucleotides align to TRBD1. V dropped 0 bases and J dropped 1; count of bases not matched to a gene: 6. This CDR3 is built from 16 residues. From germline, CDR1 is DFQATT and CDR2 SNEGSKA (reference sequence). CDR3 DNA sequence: TGCAGTGCTAGAGATTATAGGACAGGGGAGAACACTGAAGCTTTCTTT. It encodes CSARDYRTGENTEAFF.

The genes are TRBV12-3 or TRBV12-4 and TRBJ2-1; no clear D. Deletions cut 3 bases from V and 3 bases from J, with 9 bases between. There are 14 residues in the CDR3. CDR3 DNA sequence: TGTGCCAGCAGTTTGAGCGCAGTCTACAATGAGCAGTTCTTC. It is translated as CASSLSAVYNEQFF.

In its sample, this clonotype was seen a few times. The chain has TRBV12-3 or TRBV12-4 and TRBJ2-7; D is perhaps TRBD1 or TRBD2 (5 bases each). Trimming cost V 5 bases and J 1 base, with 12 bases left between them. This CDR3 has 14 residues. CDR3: CASSVGTASYEQYF. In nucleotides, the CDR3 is TGTGCCAGCAGTGTTGGGACGGCATCCTACGAGCAGTACTTC.

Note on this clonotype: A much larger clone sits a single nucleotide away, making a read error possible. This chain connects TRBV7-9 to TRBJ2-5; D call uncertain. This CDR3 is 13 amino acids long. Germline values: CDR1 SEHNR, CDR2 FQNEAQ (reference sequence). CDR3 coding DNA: TGTGCCAGCCGCTTAATCAAAAAAGAGACCCAGTACTTC. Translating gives CASRLIKKETQYF.

CDR3 coding DNA: TGCAGTGCTAGAGATCACCGGGGGCAGACAAACACCGGGGAGCTGTTTTTT. Protein product: CSARDHRGQTNTGELFF. This chain uses TRBV20-1 with TRBJ2-2; D is perhaps TRBD1 or TRBD2 (6 bases each). V lost 0 bases and J lost 2, with 16 bases in between. Per the germline V gene, CDR1 is DFQATT and CDR2 is SNEGSKA (reference sequence). The CDR3 loop spans 17 amino acids.

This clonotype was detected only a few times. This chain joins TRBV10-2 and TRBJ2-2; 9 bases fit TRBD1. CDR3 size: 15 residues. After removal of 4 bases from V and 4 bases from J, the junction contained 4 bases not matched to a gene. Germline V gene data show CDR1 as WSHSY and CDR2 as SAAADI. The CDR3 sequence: CASSGGQGPTGELFF. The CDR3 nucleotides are TGCGCCAGCAGTGGGGGACAGGGACCCACCGGGGAGCTGTTTTTT.

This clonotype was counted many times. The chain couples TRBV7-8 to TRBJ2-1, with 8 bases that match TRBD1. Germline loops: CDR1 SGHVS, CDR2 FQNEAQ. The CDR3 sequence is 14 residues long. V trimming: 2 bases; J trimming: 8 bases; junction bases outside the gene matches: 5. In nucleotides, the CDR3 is TGTGCCAGCAGCTTACTGACAGGGGTCGATGAGCAGTTCTTC. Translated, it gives CASSLLTGVDEQFF.

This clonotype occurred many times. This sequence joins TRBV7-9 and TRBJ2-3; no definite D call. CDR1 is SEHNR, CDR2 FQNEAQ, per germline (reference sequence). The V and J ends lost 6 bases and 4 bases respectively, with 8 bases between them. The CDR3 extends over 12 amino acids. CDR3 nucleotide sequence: TGTGCCAGCAGGGTTGGCGCAGATACGCAGTATTTT. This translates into CASRVGADTQYF.

Here the CDR3 reads CASSPWTAPFSGNTIYF. The CDR3 DNA is TGTGCCAGCAGTCCCTGGACAGCTCCTTTCTCTGGAAACACCATATATTTT. This chain uses TRBV6-6 with TRBJ1-3; D might be TRBD1 (6 bases). Germline V gives CDR1 MNHNY, CDR2 SVGAGI (reference sequence). V lost 5 bases and J 0 bases, leaving 17 bases between the germline ends. The CDR3 is 17 amino acids.

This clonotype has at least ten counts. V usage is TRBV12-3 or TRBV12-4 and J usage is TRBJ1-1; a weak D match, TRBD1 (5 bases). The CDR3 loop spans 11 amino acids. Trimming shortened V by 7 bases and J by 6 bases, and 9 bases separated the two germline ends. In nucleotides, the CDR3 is TGTGCCAGCACTCCGGGACCTGAAGCTTTCTTT. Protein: CASTPGPEAFF.

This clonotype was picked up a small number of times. Here the CDR3 reads CASSLAESVVSYNEQFF. The CDR3 DNA reads as TGTGCCAGCAGCTTAGCGGAGAGCGTTGTCTCCTACAATGAGCAGTTCTTC. The genes are TRBV7-9 and TRBJ2-1; D gene ambiguous. CDR1 SEHNR and CDR2 FQNEAQ come from the germline V gene (reference sequence). Deletions cut 0 bases from V and 0 bases from J, with 12 bases between. The CDR3 has 17 amino acids.

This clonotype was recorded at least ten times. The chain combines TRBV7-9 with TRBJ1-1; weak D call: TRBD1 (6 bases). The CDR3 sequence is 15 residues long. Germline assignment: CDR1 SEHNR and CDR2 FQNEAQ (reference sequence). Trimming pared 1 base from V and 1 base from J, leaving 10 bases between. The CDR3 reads CASSLVGGPNTEAFF. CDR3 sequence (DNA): TGTGCCAGCAGCTTAGTTGGGGGGCCGAACACTGAAGCTTTCTTT.

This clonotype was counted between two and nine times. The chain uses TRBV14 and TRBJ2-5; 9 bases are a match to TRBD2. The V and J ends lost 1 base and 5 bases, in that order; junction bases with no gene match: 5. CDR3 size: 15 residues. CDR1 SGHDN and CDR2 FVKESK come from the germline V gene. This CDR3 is CASSQGGTSYETQYF. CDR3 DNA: TGTGCCAGCAGCCAAGGCGGGACTAGCTATGAGACCCAGTACTTC.

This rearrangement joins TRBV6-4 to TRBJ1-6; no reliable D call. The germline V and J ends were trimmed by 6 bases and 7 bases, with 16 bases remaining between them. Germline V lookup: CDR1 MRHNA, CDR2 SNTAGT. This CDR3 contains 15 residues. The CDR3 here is CASRPTLASNSPLHF. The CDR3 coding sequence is TGTGCCAGCAGACCCACATTGGCTTCGAATTCACCCCTCCACTTT.

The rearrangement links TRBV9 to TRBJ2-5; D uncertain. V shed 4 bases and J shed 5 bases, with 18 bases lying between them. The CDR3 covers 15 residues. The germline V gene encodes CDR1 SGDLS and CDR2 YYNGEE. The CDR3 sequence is CASSSDTSLGETQYF. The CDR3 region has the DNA TGTGCCAGCAGCTCAGACACCTCTCTTGGGGAGACCCAGTACTTC.

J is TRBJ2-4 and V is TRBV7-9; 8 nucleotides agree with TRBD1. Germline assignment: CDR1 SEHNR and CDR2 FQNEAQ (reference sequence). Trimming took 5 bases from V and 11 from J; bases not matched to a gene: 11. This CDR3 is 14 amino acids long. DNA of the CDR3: TGTGCCAGCAGCCGACAGGGGTATCTAGAGGTTCAGTACTTC. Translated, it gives CASSRQGYLEVQYF.

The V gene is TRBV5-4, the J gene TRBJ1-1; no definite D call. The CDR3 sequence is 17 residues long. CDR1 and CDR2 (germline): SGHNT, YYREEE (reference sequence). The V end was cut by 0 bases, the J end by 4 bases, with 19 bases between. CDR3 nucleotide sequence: TGTGCCAGCAGCTTGGAGGGCAGGAAGGTTTTGGCCACTGAAGCTTTCTTT. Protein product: CASSLEGRKVLATEAFF.